Below, 12 T cell receptor beta chains from the same sample are listed, as sequenced in a study of shared clonotypes between healthy human individuals (dated by TCRdb to 2019 to 2021). The library relied on the immunoSEQ multiplex PCR assay. TCRdb provides this immuneACCESS table in a form limited to in-frame rearrangements. Some clones are lacking; in checked studies, under half of them reflect an unresolved V gene, and why the rest are absent is not known. This sample comprises around 700,000 clones, around four fifths of them detected only once. The ten largest clonotypes hold around 1.8% of the sample. Sequencing was performed on memory CD4+ T cells sorted from blood. This sample's cell subset or site label indicates: CD45RA-negative fraction. The receptor set was obtained from a woman aged 30 to 39 in good health.

This clone was seen ten or more times. The sample has other DNA sequences that encode this CDR3 too. The genes are TRBV10-3 and TRBJ2-7; TRBD2 is a possible D gene (6 bases). CDR1 is ENHRY and CDR2 is SYGVKD in the germline V gene. The CDR3 contains 13 residues. Trimming pared 4 bases from V and 2 bases from J, leaving 9 bases between. In nucleotides, the CDR3 is TGTGCCATCAGTGGTACGGGGGCCTACGAGCAGTACTTC. This translates into CAISGTGAYEQYF.

This rearrangement joins TRBV13 to TRBJ2-7; the match to TRBD2 covers 8 bases. The CDR3 spans 18 residues. J was trimmed by 4 bases and V by 5 bases; bases with no gene match: 19. Germline V gene sequence: CDR1 PRHDT, CDR2 FYEKMQ (reference sequence). CDR3 sequence (DNA): TGTGCCAGCAGCAACGCCCCTGGAAAGCGGGAGAACGGGTACGAGCAGTACTTC. Its translation: CASSNAPGKRENGYEQYF.

This chain connects TRBV5-4 to TRBJ2-3; D perhaps matches TRBD2 (5 bases). The CDR3 totals 15 residues. Trimming took off 3 bases at V and 2 bases at J, with 13 bases between the two ends. Germline assignment: CDR1 SGHNT and CDR2 YYREEE (reference sequence). CDR3: CASSSERYSTDTQYF. The CDR3, as DNA: TGTGCCAGCAGCTCGGAGCGGTACTCCACAGATACGCAGTATTTT.

The chain recombines TRBV6-1 with TRBJ2-3; D may be TRBD1 (5 bases). The CDR3 sequence is 12 residues long. Germline lookup yields CDR1 MNHNS and CDR2 SASEGT. The V end lost 7 bases, the J end lost 3 bases, and 8 bases lay between the germline ends. CDR3 loop: CASKRQTDTQYF. The CDR3 DNA reads TGTGCCAGCAAAAGACAGACAGATACGCAGTATTTT.

This chain connects TRBV15 to TRBJ2-2; D is ambiguous. The V and J ends lost 2 bases and 5 bases respectively, with 3 bases between them. CDR1 LNHNV and CDR2 YYDKDF come from the germline V gene (reference sequence). This CDR3 is built from 12 residues. This CDR3 is CATSRLTGELFF. In nucleotides, the CDR3 is TGTGCCACCAGCAGACTAACCGGGGAGCTGTTTTTT. Drawing the rest from reference TRBV15 and TRBJ2-2, the complete variable domain is DAMVIQNPRYQVTQFGKPVTLSCSQTLNHNVMYWYQQKSSQAPKLLFHYYDKDFNNEADTPDNFQSRRPNTSFCFLDIRSPGLGDTAMYLCATSRLTGELFFGEGSRLTVL.

The genes are TRBV6-5 and TRBJ2-1; D is possibly TRBD2 (5 bases). Germline assignment: CDR1 MNHEY and CDR2 SVGAGI. The CDR3 totals 12 residues. The V end lost 4 bases, the J end lost 4 bases, and 5 bases lay between the germline ends. The CDR3 DNA reads as TGTGCCAGCAGTTCGGGGTACAATGAGCAGTTCTTC. It translates to CASSSGYNEQFF.

This chain joins TRBV18 and TRBJ1-3; 7 bases align to TRBD1. Trimming cost V 6 bases and J 0 bases; bases outside gene matches: 8. The germline CDR1 and CDR2 sequences are KGHSH and LQKENI. The CDR3 is made up of 16 amino acids. The chain's CDR3 is CASSRMTGSSGNTIYF. Here the CDR3 DNA reads TGTGCCAGCTCGCGGATGACAGGGTCCTCTGGAAACACCATATATTTT.

The V and J genes are TRBV5-1 and TRBJ2-1; TRBD2 aligns across 11 bases. V shed 3 bases, J shed 10 bases, and the junction held 9 bases outside the gene matches. There are 15 residues in the CDR3. Germline CDR1 reads SGHRS; CDR2 reads YFSETQ. The CDR3 nucleotides are TGCGCCAGCAGCTCCTTAGCGGGAGGGGTGCGGGAGCAGTTCTTC. This gives the protein CASSSLAGGVREQFF.

This clone was seen many times. CDR3 sequence (DNA): TGCGCCAGCAGCGCCCCGGGACTAGCCACGCACTCCTACGAGCAGTACTTC. As protein: CASSAPGLATHSYEQYF. The chain combines TRBV10-2 with TRBJ2-7; 9 bases line up with TRBD2. The CDR3 consists of 17 residues. The V gene's germline CDR1 is WSHSY and CDR2 SAAADI. V shed 6 bases, J shed 0 bases, and the junction held 12 bases outside the gene matches.

CDR3: CASSSRRSQFRTPWGYTF. CDR3 nucleotides: TGTGCCAGCAGCTCCCGGAGGAGCCAATTCAGGACCCCTTGGGGCTACACCTTC. The genes are TRBV11-2 and TRBJ1-2; unclear D gene. The CDR3 extends over 18 amino acids. Per the germline V gene, CDR1 is SGHAT and CDR2 is FQNNGV. V was clipped by 4 bases and J by 8 bases, with 29 bases between them.

J is TRBJ2-5 and V is TRBV5-1; 10 bases match TRBD2. The germline gives CDR1 SGHRS, CDR2 YFSETQ. Trimming removed 1 base from V and 1 base from J; junction bases left unmatched: 7. The CDR3 is 17 residues long. CDR3 amino acids: CASSLWSSGRLQETQYF. The CDR3 region has the DNA TGCGCCAGCAGCTTGTGGAGTAGCGGGAGGCTCCAAGAGACCCAGTACTTC.

The rearrangement uses TRBV15 and TRBJ2-6; D is perhaps TRBD1 (7 bases). The V and J ends lost 8 bases and 0 bases respectively, with 17 bases between them. Germline V lookup: CDR1 LNHNV, CDR2 YYDKDF (reference sequence). There are 17 residues in the CDR3. CDR3 loop: CATRGTAPRSGANVLTF. CDR3 coding DNA: TGTGCCACCCGCGGGACAGCCCCCCGCTCTGGGGCCAACGTCCTGACTTTC.